The 14 T cell receptor beta chains below all came from one sample that was sequenced in a study of T cell repertoires in cytomegalovirus infection. TCRdb fed the reads into MiXCR, producing one record per CDR3 protein. The repertoire holds about 440,000 distinct CDR3 sequences, with 30% to 40% as singletons. Source material: PBMCs. These receptors all stem from a human donor in good health (CMV status not recorded). Some clones in this sample may be carry-over from other donors' samples.

This clonotype appeared once. One junction end disagrees with the germline gene, perhaps due to a read error. This rearrangement joins TRBV7-9 to TRBJ2-6; D ambiguous. The CDR3 sequence is 15 residues long. The germline gives CDR1 SEHNR, CDR2 FQNEAQ (reference sequence). As DNA, the CDR3 is TGTGACAGCAGCCCCCCGAACTCTGGGGCCAACGTCCTGACTTTC. Its translation: CDSSPPNSGANVLTF.

The chain joins TRBV29-1 to TRBJ1-2; tentative D call: TRBD1 (6 bases). Germline V lookup: CDR1 SQVTM, CDR2 ANQGSEA. The CDR3 has 12 amino acids. Trimming stripped 5 bases from V and 6 bases from J, with 13 bases between. The CDR3 sequence: CSVITGLDGYTF. The CDR3 DNA reads TGCAGCGTTATTACAGGGTTAGATGGCTACACCTTC.

This clonotype appeared many times. The chain recombines TRBV7-8 with TRBJ1-4; D possibly corresponds to TRBD1 (5 bases). From germline, CDR1 is SGHVS and CDR2 FQNEAQ. The length of the CDR3 is 16 residues. Trimming pared 1 base from V and 8 bases from J, leaving 17 bases between. The CDR3 DNA follows: TGTGCCAGCAGCTTAGTCAGGGCGCAAACAGGAGAAAAACTGTTTTTT. This sequence encodes CASSLVRAQTGEKLFF.

This chain uses TRBV19 with TRBJ1-6, with TRBD1 matching over 9 bases. CDR3 length: 15 amino acids. CDR1 is LNHDA and CDR2 is SQIVND in the germline V gene (reference sequence). After removal of 3 bases from V and 5 bases from J, the junction contained 2 bases not matched to a gene. CDR3 coding DNA: TGTGCCAGTAGTATCGGACAGGGGAATAATTCACCCCTCCACTTT. Its translation is CASSIGQGNNSPLHF.

This clonotype was seen more than once but under ten times. The chain carries TRBV11-2 and TRBJ2-1; D possibly matches TRBD1 or TRBD2 (6 bases each). The CDR3 length is 15 residues. The V gene's germline CDR1 is SGHAT and CDR2 FQNNGV. Deletions cut 5 bases from V and 4 bases from J, with 15 bases between. Written as DNA, the CDR3 is TGTGCCAGCAGCGCCCAGAGGGGGGTATACAATGAGCAGTTCTTC. It specifies CASSAQRGVYNEQFF.

V and J are TRBV2 and TRBJ2-7; D is perhaps TRBD1 or TRBD2 (6 bases each). This CDR3 has 12 amino acids. The germline CDR1 and CDR2 sequences are SNHLY and FYNNEI. Trimming cost V 8 bases and J 6 bases, with 14 bases left between them. The CDR3 region has the DNA TGTGCCAGCGGGGGGCCTCCTACCGAGCAGTACTTC. This encodes CASGGPPTEQYF.

The chain links TRBV4-2 to TRBJ1-3; 7 bases map to TRBD1. The CDR3 has 15 amino acids. Germline CDR1 and CDR2: LGHNA and YNFKEQ. Trimming cost V 2 bases and J 4 bases; bases outside gene matches: 5. The CDR3 bases are TGTGCCAGCAGCCAACAGGGGACAGCCGGAAACACCATATATTTT. Protein sequence: CASSQQGTAGNTIYF.

This clonotype came up once. The chain couples TRBV6-6 to TRBJ1-4, with D perhaps TRBD1 (6 bases). The V end was cut by 0 bases, the J end by 2 bases, with 10 bases between. CDR1 is MNHNY and CDR2 is SVGAGI in the germline V gene (reference sequence). This CDR3 is built from 16 residues. CDR3 residues: CASSYSTQGTNEKLFF. The CDR3 DNA follows: TGTGCCAGCAGTTACTCGACCCAGGGGACTAATGAAAAACTGTTTTTT.

Comments on this clonotype: The junction departs from germline at one end; a sequencing error may be responsible. The chain joins TRBV7-2 to TRBJ2-7; 9 bases are a match to TRBD2. CDR1 and CDR2 (germline): SGHTA, FQGNSA. CDR3 length: 14 residues. The CDR3 spells CANSSLAGVDKQYF. CDR3 bases: TGTGCCAACAGCTCCTTAGCGGGGGTGGACAAGCAGTACTTC.

The chain is built from TRBV7-9 and TRBJ1-3; D is ambiguous. Trimming removed 1 base from V and 7 bases from J, with 8 bases in between. In germline, CDR1 is SEHNR, CDR2 FQNEAQ (reference sequence). The CDR3 loop spans 13 amino acids. The CDR3 DNA is TGTGCCAGCAGCTTAGTGCGAGTGAACACCATATATTTT. It yields the protein CASSLVRVNTIYF.

V is TRBV12-3 or TRBV12-4 and J is TRBJ2-1; TRBD1 is a possible D gene (6 bases). Deletions cut 8 bases from V and 0 bases from J, with 11 bases between. There are 14 residues in the CDR3. The CDR3 DNA follows: TGTGCCAGCGGGGAAGGGGGCTCCTACAATGAGCAGTTCTTC. It yields the protein CASGEGGSYNEQFF.

This clonotype was recorded a few times. The V gene is TRBV15, the J gene TRBJ2-7; D gene ambiguous. The CDR3 is made up of 16 amino acids. V lost 1 base and J 2 bases, leaving 15 bases between the germline ends. Germline V gene lookup returns CDR1 LNHNV and CDR2 YYDKDF (reference sequence). In nucleotides, the CDR3 is TGTGCCACCAGCAGAGGTGGGGTTACATCTACCTACGAGCAGTACTTC. Protein sequence: CATSRGGVTSTYEQYF. The complete variable domain, with remaining parts taken from reference TRBV15 and TRBJ2-7, reads DAMVIQNPRYQVTQFGKPVTLSCSQTLNHNVMYWYQQKSSQAPKLLFHYYDKDFNNEADTPDNFQSRRPNTSFCFLDIRSPGLGDTAMYLCATSRGGVTSTYEQYFGPGTRLTVT.

This clonotype was counted between two and nine times. V is TRBV6-2 or TRBV6-3 and J is TRBJ2-3; 8 positions match TRBD1. V was clipped by 10 bases and J by 2 bases; unmatched bases: 8. The CDR3 consists of 14 residues. Per germline, CDR1 MNHEY and CDR2 SVGEGT. The CDR3 sequence: CATTTGVPTDTQYF. Here the CDR3 DNA reads TGTGCCACCACGACAGGGGTCCCCACAGATACGCAGTATTTT.

The chain is built from TRBV20-1 and TRBJ2-3, with TRBD2 matching 9 bases. The CDR3 runs to 17 residues. Germline V gene data show CDR1 as DFQATT and CDR2 as SNEGSKA (reference sequence). V trimming: 4 bases; J trimming: 3 bases; junction bases outside the gene matches: 14. DNA of the CDR3: TGCAGTGCTACCTCCCCCTTGCGGGGGGGCCGGACAGATACGCAGTATTTT. Encoded protein: CSATSPLRGGRTDTQYF.